This TCR beta chain came from a study of blood T cell repertoires in COVID-19. Turning to the study itself: Sites across the United States, Italy and Spain contributed samples from acute and convalescent COVID-19. PBMCs, B-cell-depleted T cells, or T cells were the source of the cDNA or gDNA that made up the material.

The CDR3 contains 15 residues. CDR1 is SGHVS and CDR2 is FNYEAQ in the germline V gene. V gave up 1 base and J gave up 4 bases; unmatched junction bases: 6. How the authors handled the data: Quantification of nucleated cells was approximated via reference gene primer amplification. Sequencing used immunoSEQ multiplex PCR; TCRdb keeps in-frame clones, though not all of them. V, J and clone size were drawn from that table, and D and trimming were deduced from the DNA. This table has 130,000 or so clones, roughly 91% appearing once. The source of this sequence is a man aged 50 or older with active or convalescent COVID-19. The chain recombines TRBV7-6 with TRBJ2-5; 7 bases match TRBD2. Sequenced input: peripheral blood. The CDR3 here is CASSLGTRGAETQYF. DNA for the CDR3: TGTGCCAGCAGCTTAGGGACTAGAGGGGCAGAGACCCAGTACTTC.